Shown below are 2 T cell receptor beta chains from a single sample sequenced in a study of cytomegalovirus exposure and HLA in healthy donors. PCR was performed using 60 Vbeta and 13 Jbeta primers. Measured with immunoSEQ multiplex PCR; TCRdb has only the in-frame clones, and not every one. The sample includes fewer than 150,000 clones, more than 70% of them seen just once. Sequencing was carried out using PBMCs. The receptors shown here come from a woman aged 25 to 45 in good health and CMV-seropositive.

The rearrangement links TRBV2 to TRBJ2-7; 9 nucleotides align to TRBD1. V lost 6 bases to trimming and J lost 5 bases; unmatched junction nucleotides: 8. Germline-derived CDR1 and CDR2 are SNHLY and FYNNEI. This CDR3 has 14 residues. The CDR3 region is CASSLPGQGDEQYF. The CDR3 DNA sequence: TGTGCCAGCAGCCTGCCGGGACAGGGCGACGAGCAGTACTTC.

V and J are TRBV19 and TRBJ2-2, with 7 bases identical to TRBD1. Germline values: CDR1 LNHDA, CDR2 SQIVND (reference sequence). The CDR3 runs 17 residues. V lost 6 bases, J lost 3 bases, and 13 bases stayed unmatched. CDR3 in DNA: TGTGCCAGTAGGCTCCCATCGACAGGGCCCTACACCGGGGAGCTGTTTTTT. Amino acids: CASRLPSTGPYTGELFF.